The subject of this entry is one T cell receptor beta chain. Just one base apart from a much larger clone, this may be a read error. The template was RNA from unsorted bulk tissue. More than 3 cm separated this lung sample from the edge of the tumor. CDR3 length: 13 amino acids. Germline CDR1 is SGHRS and CDR2 is YFSETQ. The V gene lost 4 bases and the J gene lost 0 bases, with 7 bases spanning the gap. These data are taken from a study of tumor and adjacent non-tumor tissue in lung cancer. A modified ARM-PCR protocol with three rounds of nested PCR amplified TCRbeta. TCRdb recomputed calls from the multiplex PCR reads with MiXCR, one row per CDR3 protein. Of approximately 100,000 distinct CDR3 sequences detected, 60% to 65% appear once; the ten largest clones hold 19%.

The clonotype comes from a man aged 60 to 75 with non-small cell lung cancer. The gene calls are TRBV5-1 and TRBJ1-2; no definite D call. Material: distant non-tumor lung tissue. Written as DNA, the CDR3 is TGCGCCAGCAGCGCCCAGGCTAACTATGGCTACACCTTC. Translating it yields CASSAQANYGYTF.